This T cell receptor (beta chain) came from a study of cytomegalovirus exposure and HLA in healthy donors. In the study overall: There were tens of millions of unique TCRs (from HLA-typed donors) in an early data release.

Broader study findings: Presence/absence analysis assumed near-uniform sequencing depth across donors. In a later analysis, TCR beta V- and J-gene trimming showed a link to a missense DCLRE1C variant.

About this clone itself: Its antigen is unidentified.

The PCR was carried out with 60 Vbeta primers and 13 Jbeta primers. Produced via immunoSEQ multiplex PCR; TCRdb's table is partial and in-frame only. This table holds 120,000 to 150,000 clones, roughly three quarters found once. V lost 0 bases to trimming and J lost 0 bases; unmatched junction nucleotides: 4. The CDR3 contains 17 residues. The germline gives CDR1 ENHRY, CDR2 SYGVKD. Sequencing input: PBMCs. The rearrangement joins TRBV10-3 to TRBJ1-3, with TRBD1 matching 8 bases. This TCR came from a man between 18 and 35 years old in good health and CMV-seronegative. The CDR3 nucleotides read TGTGCCATCAGTGAGTCGCCGCAGGGGGCCTCTGGAAACACCATATATTTT. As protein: CAISESPQGASGNTIYF.